This T cell receptor (beta chain) was recovered during a study of blood T cell repertoires in COVID-19. Study-level information: The analysed material was cDNA or gDNA that came from T cells, B-cell-depleted T cells, or PBMCs.

The repertoire was sequenced with immunoSEQ multiplex PCR; TCRdb's copy has only in-frame clones and lacks some. The sample holds over 200,000 clones, 70% to 85% seen once. With 4 bases removed from V and 5 bases from J, the gap between germline ends came to 8 bases. The CDR3 is 12 amino acids. Germline-derived CDR1 and CDR2 are SEHNR and FQNEAQ (reference sequence). The chain is built from TRBV7-9 and TRBJ2-5; D gene ambiguous. Sample: peripheral blood. The sequence was collected from a woman aged 80 or over with acute or convalescent COVID-19. The CDR3 DNA follows: TGTGCCAGCAGCTCCCCCAGGGAGACCCAGTACTTC. This sequence encodes CASSSPRETQYF.